The entry below gives a single TCR beta chain sequence along with its context. The target antigen is unknown. This sample is part of a study of cytomegalovirus exposure and HLA in healthy donors. Study-wide results and limits: The authors excluded some V segments, including TRBV6-2 and TRBV6-3, as indistinguishable. Analysis performed later showed TCR beta chains linked to HLA being more clonally expanded than equally common others. Roughly even sequencing depth across donors was the assumption behind the presence/absence analyses. Reported performance of the classifier showed diagnosis of cytomegalovirus status with high specificity and sensitivity.

The CDR3 sequence is 13 residues long. V shed 4 bases and J shed 4 bases, with 11 bases lying between them. In germline, CDR1 is SGDLS, CDR2 YYNGEE. Vbeta (60) and Jbeta (13) primers were used in the PCR. The table came from immunoSEQ multiplex PCR; TCRdb's copy has only in-frame clones and leaves some out. This repertoire shows around 150,000 clones, around 80% found once; its top ten account for more than 9.5%. The sample comprised PBMCs. V is TRBV9 and J is TRBJ1-1; tentatively, D is TRBD1 (6 bases). The receptor was isolated from a man aged 18 to 30 in good health and CMV-seropositive. As DNA, the CDR3 is TGTGCCAGCAGCTTGAAAGGGGGCACTGAAGCTTTCTTT. Its translation is CASSLKGGTEAFF.